The present entry profiles one T cell receptor beta chain with its context. Its antigen is unidentified. With V trimmed by 5 bases and J by 0 bases, 7 bases remained unmatched. The CDR3 runs 15 residues. The V gene's germline CDR1 is SGHDT and CDR2 YYEEEE. Method: immunoSEQ multiplex PCR; TCRdb's copy keeps in-frame clones and lacks some. Here the sample spans some 13,000 clones, about 91% being singletons. This specimen comes from a study of blood T cell dynamics during melanoma immunotherapy. The study's findings and limits: Immune-effector CD8+ cells best matched cell-free DNA CDR3 sequences and were most clonal.

Indicated time point: pre-treatment baseline. The sequence was collected from a human donor with melanoma. The chain recombines TRBV5-6 with TRBJ2-7; TRBD1 aligns across 8 bases. The source material was effector memory CD8+ T cells from blood, sampled from a patient treated with checkpoint blockade. The CDR3 region is CASSFSTGVSYEQYF. As DNA, the CDR3 is TGTGCCAGCAGTTTTTCGACAGGGGTCTCCTACGAGCAGTACTTC.